This TCR beta chain was captured by sequencing in a study of cytomegalovirus exposure and HLA in healthy donors. Study-wide points: Specificity of a few CMV-associated chains for CMV antigens was verified in vitro. Association of a missense DCLRE1C variant with TCR beta V- and J-gene trimming was reported in a later analysis. TRBV6-2, TRBV6-3 and other indistinguishable V segments were excluded. Common viral pathogens were later found to be apparently linked to several of the most significant clusters.

Primers for the PCR totalled 60 Vbeta and 13 Jbeta. The assay was immunoSEQ multiplex PCR, and TCRdb's table has in-frame clones only and misses some. The table has fewer than 85,000 clones, roughly 88% seen once. To note about this clone: No antigen is known for it.

Germline V lookup: CDR1 SGHNT, CDR2 YYREEE (reference sequence). This CDR3 has 13 amino acids. V was cut by 3 bases and J by 0 bases, with 5 bases left in between. The chain recombines TRBV5-4 with TRBJ2-3; the D is unclear. The source is a man aged 70 or older in good health and CMV-seropositive. Sequences were obtained from PBMCs. The CDR3, as DNA: TGTGCCAGCAGCTACAAGAGCACAGATACGCAGTATTTT. Translation gives CASSYKSTDTQYF.